Following are 3 T cell receptor beta chains from one sample sequenced in a study of Tregs in tolerant kidney transplant recipients. TCRdb's table, derived via immunoSEQ multiplex PCR, lists solely in-frame clones and lacks some. Here the sample table reports 20,000 to 30,000 clones. Related graft donors supplied nonmyeloablative bone marrow transplants, and mixed chimerism was transient. The sequencing here drew on CD4+ T cells from blood (PBMCs), taken 6 months after the transplant. The receptors stem from a human patient who received a combined kidney and bone marrow transplant. Some T cells may be provided by the graft donor.

Worth noting for this clone: The read terminates 3 residues before the CDR3 end, so the remaining end is supplied by the germline J gene. The chain employs TRBV20-1 and TRBJ2-3; 9 nucleotides line up with TRBD2. The CDR3 totals 14 residues. V lost 7 bases to trimming and J lost 7 bases; unmatched junction nucleotides: 12. CDR1 and CDR2 (germline): DFQATT, SNEGSKA (reference sequence). Here the CDR3 reads CSVSGTSQAHTQYF. The covered CDR3 bases are TGCAGTGTTTCCGGGACTAGCCAAGCTCATACG.

Comments on this clone: The read stops 3 residues short of the end of the CDR3; the missing end is completed from the germline J gene. This rearrangement joins TRBV29-1 to TRBJ2-3, with D possibly being TRBD2 (6 bases). The V gene's germline CDR1 is SQVTM and CDR2 ANQGSEA. Trimming pared 4 bases from V and 6 bases from J, leaving 11 bases between. CDR3 size: 12 residues. The CDR3 loop reads CSVVLGGDTQYF. CDR3 DNA, as far as it was read: TGCAGCGTTGTTCTCGGAGGGGATACG.

Points on this clone: The read comes to an end 3 residues before the CDR3 does, leaving the germline J gene to fill in the end. The V gene is TRBV5-1, the J gene TRBJ2-3, with 14 bases identical to TRBD2. The trim removed 4 bases at V and 4 bases at J, leaving 5 bases unmatched. The CDR3 spans 16 residues. Germline assignment: CDR1 SGHRS and CDR2 YFSETQ. The sequenced part of the CDR3 DNA is TGCGCCAGCAGCACCGGGACTAGCGGGGGACCAGATACG. It codes for CASSTGTSGGPDT. The full CDR3 sequence reads CASSTGTSGGPDTQYF.